Listed below are T cell receptor beta chains from one sample, sequenced in a study of shared clonotypes between healthy human individuals. The assay was immunoSEQ multiplex PCR, and TCRdb's table has in-frame clones only and misses some. The sample has some 2.1 million clones; about 95% are singletons. Sequencing used naive CD8+ T cells sorted from blood. The receptor source for this set is a man younger than 30 in good health. Both conserved end residues are part of each CDR3.

TRBV4-1 | CASSQVGQGTDTQYF
TRBV4-1 | CASSQVLASYEQYF
TRBV5-6 | CASSPGRDKSLSSYNEQFF
TRBV4-3 | CASSPDSGGIYNEQFF
TRBV2 | CASSEWGPSQETQYF
TRBV7-9 | CASSFGAGTYEQYF
TRBV27 | CASSLQQGWTEAFF
TRBV12-5 | CASGQGLAGPYNEQFF
TRBV6-5 | CASSFNGGEQFF
TRBV6-6 | CASSYSGAGNTIYF
TRBV6-5 | CASSLLRGSSYEQYF
TRBV29-1 | CSVQQEGHGYTF
TRBV6-5 | CASSYGENTGELFF
TRBV2 | CASRSAFSYEQYF
TRBV19 | CASRIAGADTQYF
TRBV6-5 | CASSYSAGDDTGELFF
TRBV12-5 | CASGLGGSGNTIYF
TRBV4-1 | CASSPGGLYGYTF
TRBV10-3 | CAISELAGEGDEQFF
TRBV15 | CATSIDRDLNYGYTF
TRBV29-1 | CSVRRLAGELFF
TRBV10-3 | CATWGTGIYGYTF
TRBV4-3 | CASSQERLAGLSYNEQFF
TRBV4-1 | CASSQEYRDGYTF
TRBV7-9 | CASSLDERDTGELFF
TRBV7-8 | CASSLVEGGNQPQHF
TRBV29-1 | CSVESYDRIATGELFF
TRBV27 | CASSYRGATYNSPLHF
TRBV13 | CASSPPGTSYEQYF
TRBV10-2 | CATKGGLLSYEQYF
TRBV6-5 | CASSYTLGWFRETQYF
TRBV5-6 | CASSLASLKPLHF
TRBV6-1 | CASSEHALAGVGSYEQYF
TRBV9 | CASSAGASVDYEQYF
TRBV7-2 | CASSLTPNYEQYF
TRBV27 | CASSLEPFGEEMAQYF
TRBV11-2 | CASSDLDREVINEQFF
TRBV11-2 | CASSLGLKGVWNTGELFF
TRBV5-4 | CASSLDGLAGEGDIQYF
TRBV28 | CASSRQDYEKLFF
TRBV5-1 | CASSLATHTGDTQYF
TRBV9 | CASSVDPAGDTGELFF
TRBV27 | CASKHTGGYQPQHF
TRBV4-1 | CASSQERAGHGYTF
TRBV29-1 | CSSRCGRGRRYSPLHF
TRBV6-1 | CASTPHRQGSYGYTF
TRBV27 | CASSLQGSANYGYTF
TRBV4-3 | CASSQPTLGGFTDTQYF
TRBV27 | CASSPGGSGELFF
TRBV11-2 | CASRVGGAVWETQYF
TRBV30 | CAWSVGSYNEQFF
TRBV11-2 | CASSLGRGWASYEQYF
TRBV21-1 | CASSQPSGRGRETQYF